This TCR beta chain was obtained from a study of CD8+CD57+ T cells in acquired aplastic anemia. Study-wide context: Mean read depth for CD4+ cells from healthy donors was roughly 11 million.

Whole-study results and caveats: Overlapping CD8+ CDR3 repertoires of patients and controls contained around 31 shared sequences.

A note on this clonotype: Its antigen remains unidentified.

This CDR3 has 14 amino acids. The V gene's germline CDR1 is SQVTM and CDR2 ANQGSEA. The junction had 5 bases not matched to a gene; V was cut back by 3 bases and J by 0 bases. For CDR3 and TCR beta VDJ profiling, genomic DNA was the template used. One entry per CDR3 protein results from TCRdb running MiXCR on the reads. Of about 220,000 distinct CDR3 sequences listed, 30% to 40% are singletons. The chain employs TRBV29-1 and TRBJ2-7; 7 positions agree with TRBD1. The source material was sorted CD4+, CD8+, or CD8+CD57+ T cells (not recorded which) from PBMCs. The TCR sequence derives from a human donor in good health, serving as a control. The CDR3: CSVDKGATSYEQYF. CDR3 DNA: TGCAGCGTTGATAAGGGGGCCACCTCCTACGAGCAGTACTTC.